The present T cell receptor beta chain was sequenced within a study of blood T cell repertoires in COVID-19. Across the study: The analysed material was cDNA or gDNA that came from T cells, B-cell-depleted T cells, or PBMCs.

This CDR3 contains 14 residues. J gave up 10 bases and V 5 bases, and 8 bases lay outside the gene matches. Germline-derived CDR1 and CDR2 are MNHEY and SMNVEV (reference sequence). Seattle cases were enrolled at active infection and followed longitudinally. Original processing methods: Nucleated cell counts were estimated from reference gene primer amplification. Clones were sequenced by immunoSEQ multiplex PCR, and TCRdb holds only the in-frame ones, with some missing. The V and J calls and clone size come from that table; D and trimming were worked out from the DNA. Of more than 300,000 clones in the sample, about 90% were seen once.

This receptor was identified in a woman between 45 and 65 years old with COVID-19, enrolled during active disease. The chain has TRBV27 and TRBJ1-6; 7 bases align to TRBD1. Sequenced material: peripheral blood. The CDR3 loop is CASSPYRGRSPLHF. CDR3 nucleotide sequence: TGTGCCAGCAGTCCCTACAGGGGTCGGTCACCCCTCCACTTT.